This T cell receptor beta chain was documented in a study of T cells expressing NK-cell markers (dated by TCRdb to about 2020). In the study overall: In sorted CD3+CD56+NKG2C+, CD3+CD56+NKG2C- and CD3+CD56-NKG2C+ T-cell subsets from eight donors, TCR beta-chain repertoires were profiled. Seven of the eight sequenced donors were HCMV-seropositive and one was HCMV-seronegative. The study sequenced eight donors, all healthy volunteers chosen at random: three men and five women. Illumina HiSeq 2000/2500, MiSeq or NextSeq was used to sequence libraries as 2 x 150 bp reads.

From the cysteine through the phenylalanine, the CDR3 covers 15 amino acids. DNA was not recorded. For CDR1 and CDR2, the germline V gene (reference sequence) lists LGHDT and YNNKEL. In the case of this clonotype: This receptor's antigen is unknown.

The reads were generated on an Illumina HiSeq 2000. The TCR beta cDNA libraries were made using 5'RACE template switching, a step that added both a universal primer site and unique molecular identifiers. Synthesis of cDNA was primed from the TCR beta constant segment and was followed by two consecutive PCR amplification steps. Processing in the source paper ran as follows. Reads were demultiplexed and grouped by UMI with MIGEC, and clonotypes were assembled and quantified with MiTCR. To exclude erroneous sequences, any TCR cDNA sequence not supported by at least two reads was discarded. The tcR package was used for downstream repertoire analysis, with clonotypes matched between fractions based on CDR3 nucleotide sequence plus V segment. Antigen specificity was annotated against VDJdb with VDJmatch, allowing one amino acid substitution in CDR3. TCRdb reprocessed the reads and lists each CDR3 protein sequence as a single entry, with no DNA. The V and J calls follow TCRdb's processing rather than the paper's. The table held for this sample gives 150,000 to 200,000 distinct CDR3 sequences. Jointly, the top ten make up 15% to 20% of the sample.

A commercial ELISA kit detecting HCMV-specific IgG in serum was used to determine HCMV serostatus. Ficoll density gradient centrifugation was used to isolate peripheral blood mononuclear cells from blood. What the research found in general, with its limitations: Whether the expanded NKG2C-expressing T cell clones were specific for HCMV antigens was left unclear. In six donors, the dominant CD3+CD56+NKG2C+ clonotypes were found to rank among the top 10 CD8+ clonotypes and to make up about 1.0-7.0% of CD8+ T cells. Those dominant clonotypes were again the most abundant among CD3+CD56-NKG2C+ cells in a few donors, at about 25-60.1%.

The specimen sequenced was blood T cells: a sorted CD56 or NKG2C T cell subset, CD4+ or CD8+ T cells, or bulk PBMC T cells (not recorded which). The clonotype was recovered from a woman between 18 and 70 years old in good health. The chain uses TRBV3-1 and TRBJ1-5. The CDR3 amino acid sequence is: CASSQDLGTGQPQHF.